A selection of T cell receptor beta chains follows, all from one sample in a study of T cell repertoires in cytomegalovirus infection. These receptors have no known antigen. TCRdb reprocessed the reads via MiXCR and lists one record per CDR3 protein. The table lists under 350,000 distinct CDR3 sequences, less than 25% of them singletons, with roughly a fifth in the top ten. The source was cultured PBMCs, collected from culture after CMV antigen stimulation. Every receptor here comes from a human donor in good health (CMV status not recorded). Some clones in this sample may be carry-over from other donors' samples. CDR3s include the opening cysteine and the closing phenylalanine or tryptophan. Fields, in order: J gene, D gene, V gene, clone size, CDR3 protein, CDR3 DNA. A D gene is named only where the DNA matches it firmly. Clone size is shown for a subset of rows, as once, few, many or a class of expanded clone.

J: TRBJ1-3
D: .
V: TRBV5-1
size: .
CDR3: CASSGTWGSGNTIYF
DNA: TGCGCCAGCAGCGGTACGTGGGGCTCTGGAAACACCATATATTTT

J: TRBJ1-2
D: .
V: TRBV7-2
size: many
CDR3: CASSLFWAGAQLYGYTF
DNA: TGTGCCAGCAGCTTATTCTGGGCAGGGGCGCAACTCTATGGCTACACCTTC

J: TRBJ2-1
D: TRBD2
V: TRBV30
size: .
CDR3: CAWSPLAGDGDEQFF
DNA: TGTGCCTGGAGTCCACTAGCGGGAGACGGGGATGAGCAGTTCTTC

J: TRBJ2-2
D: .
V: TRBV24-1
size: .
CDR3: CATSTLAAGELFF
DNA: TGTGCCACCAGTACCTTAGCGGCCGGGGAGCTGTTTTTT

J: TRBJ2-6
D: .
V: TRBV12-3/TRBV12-4
size: many
CDR3: CASTAGGSGANVLTF
DNA: TGTGCCAGCACCGCCGGAGGGTCTGGGGCCAACGTCCTGACTTTC

J: TRBJ1-4
D: .
V: TRBV18
size: .
CDR3: CASSPSGTGGGKLFF
DNA: TGTGCCAGCTCACCATCCGGGACGGGAGGTGGAAAACTGTTTTTT

J: TRBJ2-1
D: TRBD2
V: TRBV7-2
size: .
CDR3: CASSLGSGSFNEQFF
DNA: TGTGCCAGCAGCTTAGGTAGCGGGAGCTTCAATGAGCAGTTCTTC

J: TRBJ2-2
D: .
V: TRBV7-3
size: .
CDR3: CASSLTVQLRGTGELFF
DNA: TGTGCCAGCAGCTTAACGGTCCAGCTGAGGGGCACCGGGGAGCTGTTTTTT

J: TRBJ2-2
D: TRBD1
V: TRBV6-5
size: few
CDR3: CASSLNRGTGELFF
DNA: TGTGCCAGCAGTCTGAACAGGGGCACCGGGGAGCTGTTTTTT

J: TRBJ2-1
D: TRBD2
V: TRBV4-3
size: few
CDR3: CASSQVSGRVLSSYNEQFF
DNA: TGCGCCAGCAGCCAAGTTAGCGGGAGGGTCCTAAGCTCCTACAATGAGCAGTTCTTC

J: TRBJ1-1
D: .
V: TRBV10-3
size: many
CDR3: CAIQRDGNTEAFF
DNA: TGTGCCATCCAGAGGGACGGGAACACTGAAGCTTTCTTT

J: TRBJ1-2
D: TRBD1
V: TRBV2
size: .
CDR3: CASSETGGHANYGYTF
DNA: TGTGCCAGCAGTGAAACAGGGGGCCACGCTAACTATGGCTACACCTTC

J: TRBJ2-3
D: .
V: TRBV20-1
size: few
CDR3: CSGQGAADTQYF
DNA: TGCAGTGGTCAGGGTGCGGCAGATACGCAGTATTTT

J: TRBJ2-3
D: .
V: TRBV19
size: .
CDR3: CASTIVSSHGTDTQYF
DNA: TGTGCCAGTACGATTGTTAGCAGTCATGGCACAGATACGCAGTATTTT

J: TRBJ1-4
D: TRBD1
V: TRBV5-8
size: few
CDR3: CASRKSGRTGEKLFF
DNA: TGTGCCAGCAGGAAGTCCGGACGGACAGGGGAAAAACTGTTTTTT

J: TRBJ1-1
D: TRBD1
V: TRBV20-1
size: .
CDR3: CSATGGAGNTEAFF
DNA: TGCAGTGCTACAGGGGGCGCAGGGAACACTGAAGCTTTCTTT

J: TRBJ2-5
D: .
V: TRBV14
size: many
CDR3: CASSQVLGIQETQYF
DNA: TGTGCCAGCAGCCAAGTACTAGGGATCCAAGAGACCCAGTACTTC

J: TRBJ1-2
D: TRBD1
V: TRBV5-4
size: few
CDR3: CASSSPTGGLTHNGYTF
DNA: TGTGCCAGCAGCTCACCGACAGGGGGACTAACTCACAATGGCTACACCTTC

J: TRBJ2-3
D: TRBD2
V: TRBV15
size: .
CDR3: CATSRALAGDGTDTQYF
DNA: TGTGCCACCAGCAGAGCACTAGCGGGAGATGGCACAGATACGCAGTATTTT

J: TRBJ2-5
D: TRBD2
V: TRBV5-4
size: few
CDR3: CASSLGLAGEGTQYF
DNA: TGTGCCAGCAGCTTGGGCCTAGCGGGAGAAGGGACCCAGTACTTC

J: TRBJ1-2
D: .
V: TRBV7-2
size: many
CDR3: CASSSTPGGIYGYTF
DNA: TGTGCCAGCAGCTCTACCCCGGGGGGCATCTATGGCTACACCTTC

J: TRBJ2-2
D: TRBD2
V: TRBV7-9
size: .
CDR3: CASSLERTSDTGELFF
DNA: TGTGCCAGCAGCTTAGAAAGGACTAGCGACACCGGGGAGCTGTTTTTT

J: TRBJ2-3
D: TRBD2
V: TRBV7-2
size: many
CDR3: CASSLVLAGGRDTQYF
DNA: TGTGCCAGCAGCTTAGTACTAGCGGGAGGGAGAGATACGCAGTATTTT

J: TRBJ1-2
D: TRBD1
V: TRBV20-1
size: .
CDR3: CSAKQGTGGYTF
DNA: TGCAGTGCAAAACAGGGGACCGGTGGCTACACCTTC

J: TRBJ1-2
D: .
V: TRBV12-3/TRBV12-4
size: few
CDR3: CASSRGTGSYGYTF
DNA: TGTGCCAGCAGTCGGGGTACAGGGAGCTATGGCTACACCTTC

J: TRBJ1-2
D: .
V: TRBV7-2
size: many
CDR3: CASSPAPPGYTF
DNA: TGTGCCAGCAGCCCGGCCCCGCCGGGCTACACCTTC

J: TRBJ2-1
D: TRBD2
V: TRBV20-1
size: .
CDR3: CSALTSGPNEQFF
DNA: TGCAGTGCTCTAACTAGCGGTCCCAATGAGCAGTTCTTC

J: TRBJ1-2
D: .
V: TRBV7-2
size: many
CDR3: CASRGPGWVYGYTF
DNA: TGTGCCAGCAGAGGACCCGGTTGGGTCTATGGCTACACCTTC

J: TRBJ1-2
D: .
V: TRBV9
size: few
CDR3: CASSVRTDPRYGYTF
DNA: TGTGCCAGCAGCGTAAGGACAGACCCTAGATATGGCTACACCTTC

J: TRBJ2-3
D: .
V: TRBV5-1
size: .
CDR3: CASSLAGDPVDTQYF
DNA: TGCGCCAGCAGCTTGGCCGGAGACCCCGTCGATACGCAGTATTTT

J: TRBJ2-1
D: .
V: TRBV18
size: .
CDR3: CASSKDLGLEQFF
DNA: TGTGCCAGCTCCAAAGATCTAGGACTCGAGCAGTTCTTC

J: TRBJ1-4
D: .
V: TRBV19
size: few
CDR3: CASNTGTANNEKLFF
DNA: TGTGCCAGTAACACTGGGACGGCGAATAATGAAAAACTGTTTTTT

J: TRBJ2-4
D: .
V: TRBV28
size: few
CDR3: CASSFPFEGNLAKNIQYF
DNA: TGTGCCAGCAGTTTTCCGTTTGAGGGCAATTTGGCCAAAAACATTCAGTACTTC

J: TRBJ1-2
D: .
V: TRBV7-2
size: .
CDR3: CASSPLGGAGYTF
DNA: TGTGCCAGCAGCCCCTTGGGGGGAGCTGGCTACACCTTC

J: TRBJ1-1
D: TRBD1
V: TRBV5-1
size: .
CDR3: CASRGIGGGTEAFF
DNA: TGCGCCAGCAGGGGTATAGGGGGCGGCACTGAAGCTTTCTTT

J: TRBJ2-3
D: .
V: TRBV7-2
size: few
CDR3: CASSVIQRDTQYF
DNA: TGTGCCAGCAGCGTTATCCAGAGAGATACGCAGTATTTT

J: TRBJ2-1
D: .
V: TRBV7-6
size: .
CDR3: CASSLGAAKTDEQFF
DNA: TGTGCCAGCAGCTTAGGGGCAGCCAAAACGGATGAGCAGTTCTTC

J: TRBJ2-5
D: .
V: TRBV19
size: .
CDR3: CASRYLGQAAGVGGPGETQYF
DNA: TGTGCCAGTCGCTACCTGGGACAGGCGGCCGGGGTGGGAGGGCCCGGGGAGACCCAGTACTTC

J: TRBJ2-3
D: TRBD2
V: TRBV7-2
size: few
CDR3: CASSSDRASGSPDTQYF
DNA: TGTGCCAGCAGCTCCGACAGGGCTAGCGGGAGCCCCGATACGCAGTATTTT

J: TRBJ1-1
D: .
V: TRBV2
size: few
CDR3: CASSNRDTNTEAFF
DNA: TGTGCCAGCAGTAACCGGGACACGAACACTGAAGCTTTCTTT

J: TRBJ2-7
D: TRBD2
V: TRBV12-3/TRBV12-4
size: few
CDR3: CASSLSASGSYEQYF
DNA: TGTGCCAGCAGTTTATCGGCTAGCGGGAGTTACGAGCAGTACTTC

J: TRBJ1-3
D: .
V: TRBV27
size: .
CDR3: CASSSSAGNTIYF
DNA: TGTGCCAGCAGCAGCAGCGCTGGAAACACCATATATTTT

J: TRBJ1-5
D: .
V: TRBV28
size: .
CDR3: CASSLVDYSNQPQHF
DNA: TGTGCCAGCAGTTTAGTCGATTATAGCAATCAGCCCCAGCATTTT

J: TRBJ1-6
D: .
V: TRBV12-3/TRBV12-4
size: many
CDR3: CASSFGHGGYNSPLHF
DNA: TGTGCCAGCAGTTTTGGACACGGAGGCTATAATTCACCCCTCCACTTT

J: TRBJ1-2
D: TRBD1
V: TRBV6-5
size: .
CDR3: CASSYLSRDRGGYGYTF
DNA: TGTGCCAGCAGTTACTTATCCCGGGACAGGGGCGGCTATGGCTACACCTTC

J: TRBJ2-1
D: TRBD2
V: TRBV7-8
size: few
CDR3: CASSLGAGRIYNEQFF
DNA: TGTGCCAGCAGCTTAGGAGCGGGGCGAATATACAATGAGCAGTTCTTC

J: TRBJ2-7
D: .
V: TRBV7-8
size: many
CDR3: CASSVPPTTYEQYF
DNA: TGTGCCAGCAGCGTACCCCCTACCACCTACGAGCAGTACTTC

J: TRBJ2-1
D: TRBD2
V: TRBV6-2/TRBV6-3
size: few
CDR3: CASSRGLAGTLYNEQFF
DNA: TGTGCCAGCTCGAGGGGGCTAGCGGGGACCCTCTACAATGAGCAGTTCTTC

J: TRBJ2-1
D: TRBD1
V: TRBV24-1
size: few
CDR3: CATSDAGTGKAYNEQFF
DNA: TGTGCCACCAGTGACGCCGGGACAGGGAAGGCCTACAATGAGCAGTTCTTC

J: TRBJ2-2
D: .
V: TRBV4-1
size: .
CDR3: CASSQEFNTGELFF
DNA: TGCGCCAGCAGCCAAGAATTCAACACCGGGGAGCTGTTTTTT

J: TRBJ1-6
D: TRBD1
V: TRBV4-3
size: .
CDR3: CASSQDRSSYNSPLHF
DNA: TGCGCCAGCAGCCAGGACAGGAGCTCCTATAATTCACCCCTCCACTTT

J: TRBJ2-3
D: .
V: TRBV6-2/TRBV6-3
size: many
CDR3: CASRPLWAGGTDTQYF
DNA: TGTGCCAGCCGTCCCCTCTGGGCAGGGGGCACAGATACGCAGTATTTT

J: TRBJ2-7
D: .
V: TRBV20-1
size: .
CDR3: CSARGQYSYEQYF
DNA: TGCAGTGCTAGGGGACAATACTCCTACGAGCAGTACTTC

J: TRBJ1-2
D: TRBD1
V: TRBV7-9
size: .
CDR3: CASSLDRGHGYTF
DNA: TGTGCCAGCAGCTTGGACAGGGGACATGGCTACACCTTC

J: TRBJ2-3
D: TRBD2
V: TRBV5-4
size: .
CDR3: CASSLTSGGTDTQYF
DNA: TGTGCCAGCAGCTTGACTAGCGGGGGCACAGATACGCAGTATTTT

J: TRBJ1-1
D: .
V: TRBV29-1
size: few
CDR3: CSAQGGEAFF
DNA: TGCAGCGCCCAGGGAGGCGAAGCTTTCTTT

J: TRBJ2-3
D: .
V: TRBV7-2
size: few
CDR3: CASSLGTRGDTQYF
DNA: TGTGCCAGCAGCTTAGGAACCCGGGGGGATACGCAGTATTTT

J: TRBJ2-7
D: .
V: TRBV20-1
size: .
CDR3: CSAPKEGAYEQYF
DNA: TGCAGTGCTCCGAAGGAGGGAGCCTACGAGCAGTACTTC

J: TRBJ2-5
D: .
V: TRBV7-8
size: many
CDR3: CASSSMGETQYF
DNA: TGTGCCAGCAGCTCCATGGGAGAGACCCAGTACTTC